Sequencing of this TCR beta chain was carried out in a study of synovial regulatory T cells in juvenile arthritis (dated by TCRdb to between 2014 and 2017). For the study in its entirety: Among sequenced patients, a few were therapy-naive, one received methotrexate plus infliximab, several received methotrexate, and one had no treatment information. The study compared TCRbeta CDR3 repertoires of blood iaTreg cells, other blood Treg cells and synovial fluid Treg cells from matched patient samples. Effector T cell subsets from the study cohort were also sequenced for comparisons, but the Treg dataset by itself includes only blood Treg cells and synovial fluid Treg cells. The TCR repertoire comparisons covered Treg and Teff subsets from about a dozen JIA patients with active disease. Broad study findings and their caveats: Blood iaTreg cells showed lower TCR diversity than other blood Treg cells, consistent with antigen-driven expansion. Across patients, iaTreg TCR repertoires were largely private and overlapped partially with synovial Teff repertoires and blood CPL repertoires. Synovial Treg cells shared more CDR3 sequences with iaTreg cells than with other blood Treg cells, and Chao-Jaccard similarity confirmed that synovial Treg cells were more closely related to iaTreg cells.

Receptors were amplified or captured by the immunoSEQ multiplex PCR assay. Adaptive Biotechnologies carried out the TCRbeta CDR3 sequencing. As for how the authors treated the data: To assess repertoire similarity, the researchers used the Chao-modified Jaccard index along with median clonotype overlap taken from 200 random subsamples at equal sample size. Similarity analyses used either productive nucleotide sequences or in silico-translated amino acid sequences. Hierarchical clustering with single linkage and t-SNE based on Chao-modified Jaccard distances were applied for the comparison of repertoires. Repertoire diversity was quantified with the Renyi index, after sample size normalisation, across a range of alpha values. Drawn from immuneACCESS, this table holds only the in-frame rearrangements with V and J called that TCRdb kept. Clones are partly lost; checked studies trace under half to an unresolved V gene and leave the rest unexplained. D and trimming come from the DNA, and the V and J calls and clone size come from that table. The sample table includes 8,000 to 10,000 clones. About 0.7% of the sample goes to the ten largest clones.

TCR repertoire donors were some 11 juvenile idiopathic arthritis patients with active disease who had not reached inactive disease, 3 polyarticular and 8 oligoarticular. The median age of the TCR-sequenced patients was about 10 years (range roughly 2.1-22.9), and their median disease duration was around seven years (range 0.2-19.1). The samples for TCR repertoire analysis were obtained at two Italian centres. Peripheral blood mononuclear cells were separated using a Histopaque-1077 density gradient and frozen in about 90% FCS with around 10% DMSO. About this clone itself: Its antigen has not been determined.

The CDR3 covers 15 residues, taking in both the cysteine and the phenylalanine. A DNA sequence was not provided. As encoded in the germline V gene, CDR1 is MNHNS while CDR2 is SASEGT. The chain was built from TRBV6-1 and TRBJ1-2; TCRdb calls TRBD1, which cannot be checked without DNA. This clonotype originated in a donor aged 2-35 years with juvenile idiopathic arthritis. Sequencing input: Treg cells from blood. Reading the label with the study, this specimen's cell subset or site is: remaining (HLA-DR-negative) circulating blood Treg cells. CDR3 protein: CASSEWGTVNYGYTF.